This T cell receptor beta chain originates from a study of blood T cell repertoires in COVID-19. Study-wide context: Acute and convalescent COVID-19 specimens originated in the United States, Italy and Spain. T cells, B-cell-depleted T cells, or PBMCs provided the cDNA or gDNA that served as material.

The CDR3 extends over 17 amino acids. From germline, CDR1 is MGHRA and CDR2 YSYEKL. V gave up 0 bases and J gave up 5 bases; unmatched junction bases: 9. Clones were read by immunoSEQ multiplex PCR, and TCRdb kept only the in-frame ones, dropping some. The sample lists roughly 73,000 clones; roughly 90% were seen once. The V call is TRBV4-1, the J call TRBJ2-3; 9 bases fit TRBD1. The TCR was taken from a man in his fifties or sixties with acute or convalescent COVID-19. The sequenced sample was peripheral blood. The CDR3 loop reads CASSQDFGTGLGDTQYF. The CDR3, as DNA: TGCGCCAGCAGCCAAGATTTTGGGACAGGGTTGGGAGATACGCAGTATTTT.